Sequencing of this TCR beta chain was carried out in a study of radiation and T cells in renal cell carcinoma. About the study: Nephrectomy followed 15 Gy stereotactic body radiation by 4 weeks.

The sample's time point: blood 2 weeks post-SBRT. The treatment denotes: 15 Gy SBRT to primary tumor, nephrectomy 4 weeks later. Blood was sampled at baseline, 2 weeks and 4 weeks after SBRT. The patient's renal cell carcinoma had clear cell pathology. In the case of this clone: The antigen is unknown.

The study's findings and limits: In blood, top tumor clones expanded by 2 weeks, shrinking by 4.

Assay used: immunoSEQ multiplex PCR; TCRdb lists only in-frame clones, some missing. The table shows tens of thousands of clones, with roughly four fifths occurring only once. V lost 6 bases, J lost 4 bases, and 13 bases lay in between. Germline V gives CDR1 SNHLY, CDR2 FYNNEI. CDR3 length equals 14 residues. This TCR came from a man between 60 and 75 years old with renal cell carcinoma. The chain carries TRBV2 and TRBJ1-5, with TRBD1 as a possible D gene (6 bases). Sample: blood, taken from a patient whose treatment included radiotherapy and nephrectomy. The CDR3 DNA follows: TGTGCCAGCAGCCTAGACAGGACAAATCAGCCCCAGCATTTT. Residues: CASSLDRTNQPQHF. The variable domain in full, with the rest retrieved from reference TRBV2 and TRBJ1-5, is EPEVTQTPSHQVTQMGQEVILRCVPISNHLYFYWYRQILGQKVEFLVSFYNNEISEKSEIFDDQFSVERPDGSNFTLKIRSTKLEDSAMYFCASSLDRTNQPQHFGDGTRLSIL.